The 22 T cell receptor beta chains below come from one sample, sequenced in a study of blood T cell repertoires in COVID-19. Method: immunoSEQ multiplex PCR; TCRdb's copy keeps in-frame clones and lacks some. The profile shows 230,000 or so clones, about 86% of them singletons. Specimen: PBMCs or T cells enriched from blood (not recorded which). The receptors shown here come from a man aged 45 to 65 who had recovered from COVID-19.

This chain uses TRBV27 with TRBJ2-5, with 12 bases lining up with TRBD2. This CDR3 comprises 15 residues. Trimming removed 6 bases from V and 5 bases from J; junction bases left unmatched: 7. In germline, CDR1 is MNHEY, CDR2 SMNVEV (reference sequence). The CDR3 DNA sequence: TGTGCCAGCAGCCGCAGACTAGCGGGGGAGGAGACCCAGTACTTC. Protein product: CASSRRLAGEETQYF.

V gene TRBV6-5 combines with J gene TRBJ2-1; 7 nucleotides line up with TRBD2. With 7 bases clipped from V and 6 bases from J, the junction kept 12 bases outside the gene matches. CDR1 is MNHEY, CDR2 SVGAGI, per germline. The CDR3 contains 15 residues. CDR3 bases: TGTGCCAGCAACCCGACTAGCTATAGGGGCAATGAGCAGTTCTTC. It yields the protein CASNPTSYRGNEQFF.

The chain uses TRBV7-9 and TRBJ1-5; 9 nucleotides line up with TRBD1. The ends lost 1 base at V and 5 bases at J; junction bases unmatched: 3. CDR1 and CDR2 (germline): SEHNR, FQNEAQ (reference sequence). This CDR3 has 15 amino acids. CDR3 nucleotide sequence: TGTGCCAGCAGCTTAGGGACAGGGGTCTATCAGCCCCAGCATTTT. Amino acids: CASSLGTGVYQPQHF. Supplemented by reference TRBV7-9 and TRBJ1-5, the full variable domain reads DTGVSQNPRHKITKRGQNVTFRCDPISEHNRLYWYRQTLGQGPEFLTYFQNEAQLEKSRLLSDRFSAERPKGSFSTLEIQRTEQGDSAMYLCASSLGTGVYQPQHFGDGTRLSIL.

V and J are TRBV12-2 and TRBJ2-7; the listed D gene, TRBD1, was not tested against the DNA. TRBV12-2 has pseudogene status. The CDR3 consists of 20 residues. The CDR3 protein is CASRTRPRTESTSSTLRTPF. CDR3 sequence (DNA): TGTGCAAGTCGCACAAGGCCCCGGACAGAATCTACGAGCAGTACTTTGCGGACCCCCTTC.

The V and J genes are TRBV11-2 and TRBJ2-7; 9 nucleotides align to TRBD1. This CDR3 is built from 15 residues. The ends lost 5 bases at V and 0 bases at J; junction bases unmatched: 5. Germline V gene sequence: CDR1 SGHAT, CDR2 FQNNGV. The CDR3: CASSNRGLHSYEQYF. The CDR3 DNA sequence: TGTGCCAGCAGCAACAGGGGGCTTCACTCCTACGAGCAGTACTTC.

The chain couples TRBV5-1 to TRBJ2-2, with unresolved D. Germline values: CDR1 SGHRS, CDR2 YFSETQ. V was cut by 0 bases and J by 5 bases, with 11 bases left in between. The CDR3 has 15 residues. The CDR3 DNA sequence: TGCGCCAGCAGCTTGGAATCCGAGGTTACCGGGGAGCTGTTTTTT. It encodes CASSLESEVTGELFF.

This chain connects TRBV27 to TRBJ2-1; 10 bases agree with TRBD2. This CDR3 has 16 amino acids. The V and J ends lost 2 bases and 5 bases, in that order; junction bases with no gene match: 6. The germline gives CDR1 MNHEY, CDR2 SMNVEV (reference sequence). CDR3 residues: CASSLRLAGADNEQFF. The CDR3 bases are TGTGCCAGCAGTTTAAGGCTAGCGGGAGCCGACAATGAGCAGTTCTTC.

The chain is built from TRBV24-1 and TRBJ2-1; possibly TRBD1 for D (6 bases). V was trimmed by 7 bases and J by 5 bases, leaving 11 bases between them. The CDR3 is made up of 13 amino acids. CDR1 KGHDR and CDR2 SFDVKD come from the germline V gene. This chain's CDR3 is CATRQGIDNEQFF. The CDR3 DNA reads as TGTGCCACCAGACAGGGAATCGACAATGAGCAGTTCTTC.

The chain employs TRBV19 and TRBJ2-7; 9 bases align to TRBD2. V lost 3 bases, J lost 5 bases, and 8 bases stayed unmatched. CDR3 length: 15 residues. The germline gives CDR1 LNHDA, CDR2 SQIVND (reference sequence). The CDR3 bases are TGTGCCAGTAGTATGCAGGGCGGGAGGGGAAACGAGCAGTACTTC. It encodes CASSMQGGRGNEQYF.

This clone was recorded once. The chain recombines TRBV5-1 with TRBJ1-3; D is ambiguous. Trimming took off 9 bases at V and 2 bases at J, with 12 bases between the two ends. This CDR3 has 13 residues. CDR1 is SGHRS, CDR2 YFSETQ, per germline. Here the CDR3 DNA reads TGCGCCATGCTAGGTTTGACTGGAAACACCATATATTTT. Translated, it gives CAMLGLTGNTIYF.

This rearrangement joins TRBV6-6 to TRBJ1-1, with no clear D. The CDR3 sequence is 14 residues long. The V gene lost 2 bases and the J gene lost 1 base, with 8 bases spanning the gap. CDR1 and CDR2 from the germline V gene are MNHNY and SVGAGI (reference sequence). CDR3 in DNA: TGTGCCAGCAGTTACATGGAGGGGAACACTGAAGCTTTCTTT. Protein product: CASSYMEGNTEAFF.

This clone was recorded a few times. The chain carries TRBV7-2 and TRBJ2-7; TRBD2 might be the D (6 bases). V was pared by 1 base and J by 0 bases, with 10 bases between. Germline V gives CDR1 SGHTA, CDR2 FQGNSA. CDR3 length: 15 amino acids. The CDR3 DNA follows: TGTGCCAGCAGCTTAGGCGGGACTTCCTCCTACGAGCAGTACTTC. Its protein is CASSLGGTSSYEQYF.

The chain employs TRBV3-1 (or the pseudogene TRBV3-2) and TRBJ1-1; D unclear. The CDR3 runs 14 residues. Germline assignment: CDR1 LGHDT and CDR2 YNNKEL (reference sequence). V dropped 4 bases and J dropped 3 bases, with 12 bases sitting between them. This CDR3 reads CASSRNYADTEAFF. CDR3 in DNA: TGTGCCAGCAGCCGGAATTACGCGGACACTGAAGCTTTCTTT.

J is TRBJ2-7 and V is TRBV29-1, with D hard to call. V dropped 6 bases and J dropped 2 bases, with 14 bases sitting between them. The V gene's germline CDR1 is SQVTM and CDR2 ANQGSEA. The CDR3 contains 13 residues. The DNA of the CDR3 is TGCAGCGTGCGAGGCGGCGCCACCTACGAGCAGTACTTC. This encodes CSVRGGATYEQYF.

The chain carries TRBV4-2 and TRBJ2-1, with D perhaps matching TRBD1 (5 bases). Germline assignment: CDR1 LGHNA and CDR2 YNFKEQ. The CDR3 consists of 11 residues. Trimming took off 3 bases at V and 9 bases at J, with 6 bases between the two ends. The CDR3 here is CASSHTGEQFF. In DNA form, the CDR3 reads TGTGCCAGCAGCCATACAGGTGAGCAGTTCTTC.

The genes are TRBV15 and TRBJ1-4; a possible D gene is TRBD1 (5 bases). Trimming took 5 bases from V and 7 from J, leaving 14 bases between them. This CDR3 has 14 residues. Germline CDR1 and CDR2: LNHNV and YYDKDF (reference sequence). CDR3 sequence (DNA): TGTGCCACCAGCCTGAACCAGGGTGGTGAAAAACTGTTTTTT. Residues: CATSLNQGGEKLFF.

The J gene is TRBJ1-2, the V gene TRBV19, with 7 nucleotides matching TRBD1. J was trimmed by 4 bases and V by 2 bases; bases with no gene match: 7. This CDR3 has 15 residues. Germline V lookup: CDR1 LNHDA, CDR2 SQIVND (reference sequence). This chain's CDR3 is CASSIPSGTVYGYTF. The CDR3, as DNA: TGTGCCAGTAGTATACCTTCCGGGACAGTCTATGGCTACACCTTC.

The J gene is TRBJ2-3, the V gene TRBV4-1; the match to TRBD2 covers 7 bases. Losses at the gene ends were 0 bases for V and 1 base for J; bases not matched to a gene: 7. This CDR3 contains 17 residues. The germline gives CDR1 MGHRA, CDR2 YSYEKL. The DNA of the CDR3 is TGCGCCAGCAGCCAAGACCGGGCGGGAGTTGGCACAGATACGCAGTATTTT. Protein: CASSQDRAGVGTDTQYF.

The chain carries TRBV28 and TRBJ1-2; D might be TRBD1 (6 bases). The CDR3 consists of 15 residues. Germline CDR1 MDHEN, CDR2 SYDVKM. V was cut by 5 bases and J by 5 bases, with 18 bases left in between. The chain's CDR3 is CASSGGQWAGYGYTF. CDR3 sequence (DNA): TGTGCCAGCAGTGGGGGACAATGGGCCGGGTATGGCTACACCTTC.

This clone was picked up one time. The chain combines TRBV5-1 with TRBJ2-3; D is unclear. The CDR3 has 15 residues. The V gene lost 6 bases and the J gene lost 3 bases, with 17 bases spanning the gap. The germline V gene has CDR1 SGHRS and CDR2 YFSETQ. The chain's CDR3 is CASTYDSPKTDTQYF. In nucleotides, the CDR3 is TGCGCCAGCACCTATGACTCCCCCAAGACAGATACGCAGTATTTT.

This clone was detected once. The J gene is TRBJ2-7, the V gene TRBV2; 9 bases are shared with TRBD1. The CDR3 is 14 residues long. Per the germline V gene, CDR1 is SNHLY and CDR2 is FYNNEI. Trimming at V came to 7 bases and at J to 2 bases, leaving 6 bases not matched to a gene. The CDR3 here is CASIRGQGAYEQYF. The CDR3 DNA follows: TGTGCCAGCATAAGGGGACAGGGTGCCTACGAGCAGTACTTC.

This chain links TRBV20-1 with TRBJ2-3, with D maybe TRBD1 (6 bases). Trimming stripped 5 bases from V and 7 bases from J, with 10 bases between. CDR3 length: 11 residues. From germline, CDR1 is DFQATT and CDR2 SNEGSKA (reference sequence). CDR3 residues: CSAHRDNTQYF. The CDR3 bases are TGCAGTGCTCACCGGGACAATACGCAGTATTTT.